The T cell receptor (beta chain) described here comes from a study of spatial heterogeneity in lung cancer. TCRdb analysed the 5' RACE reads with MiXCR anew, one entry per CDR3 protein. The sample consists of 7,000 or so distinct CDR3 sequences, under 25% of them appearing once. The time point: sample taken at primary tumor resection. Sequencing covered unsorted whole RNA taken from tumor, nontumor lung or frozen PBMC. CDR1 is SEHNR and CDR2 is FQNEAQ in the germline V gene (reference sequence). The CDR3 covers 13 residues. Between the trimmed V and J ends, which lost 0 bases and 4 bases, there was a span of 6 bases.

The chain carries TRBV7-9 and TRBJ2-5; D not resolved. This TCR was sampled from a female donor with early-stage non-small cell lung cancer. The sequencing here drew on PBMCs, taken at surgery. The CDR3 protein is CASSLAWTETQYF. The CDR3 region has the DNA TGTGCCAGCAGCTTAGCGTGGACAGAGACCCAGTACTTC.